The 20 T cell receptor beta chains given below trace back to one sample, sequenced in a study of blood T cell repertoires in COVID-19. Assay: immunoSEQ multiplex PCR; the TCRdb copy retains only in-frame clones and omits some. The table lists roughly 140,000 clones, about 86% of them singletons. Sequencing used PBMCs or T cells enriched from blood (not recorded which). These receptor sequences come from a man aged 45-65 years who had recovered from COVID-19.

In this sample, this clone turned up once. CDR3 residues: CASLETSGANEQFF. The CDR3 DNA reads as TGTGCCAGCCTAGAGACTAGCGGGGCGAATGAGCAGTTCTTC. The chain links TRBV7-9 to TRBJ2-1; 11 bases map to TRBD2. The CDR3 consists of 14 residues. The germline V gene encodes CDR1 SEHNR and CDR2 FQNEAQ (reference sequence). The trim removed 8 bases at V and 7 bases at J, leaving 7 bases unmatched.

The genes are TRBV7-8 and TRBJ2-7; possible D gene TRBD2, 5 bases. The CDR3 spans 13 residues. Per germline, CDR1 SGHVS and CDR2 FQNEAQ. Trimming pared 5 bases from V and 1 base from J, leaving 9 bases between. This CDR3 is CASSVSGSYEQYF. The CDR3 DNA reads TGTGCCAGCAGCGTGAGCGGATCCTACGAGCAGTACTTC. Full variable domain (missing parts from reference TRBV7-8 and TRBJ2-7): GAGVSQSPRYKVAKRGQDVALRCDPISGHVSLFWYQQALGQGPEFLTYFQNEAQLDKSGLPSDRFFAERPEGSVSTLKIQRTQQEDSAVYLCASSVSGSYEQYFGPGTRLTVT.

The CDR3 DNA follows: TGTGCCAGCAGCTTAGCTGGGACAGGGGATGGCTACACCTTC. Its protein product is CASSLAGTGDGYTF. V and J are TRBV11-3 and TRBJ1-2, with 10 bases fitting TRBD1. Trimming cost V 1 base and J 6 bases; bases outside gene matches: 2. This CDR3 region has 14 residues. CDR1 and CDR2 from the germline V gene are SGHNT and YENEEA.

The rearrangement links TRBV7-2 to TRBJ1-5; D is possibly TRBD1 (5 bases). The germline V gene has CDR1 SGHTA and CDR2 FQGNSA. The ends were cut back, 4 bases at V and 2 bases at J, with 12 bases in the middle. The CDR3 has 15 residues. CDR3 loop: CASSSPQGGNQPQHF. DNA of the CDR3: TGTGCCAGCAGCTCTCCTCAGGGCGGCAATCAGCCCCAGCATTTT.

The DNA for the CDR3 is TGTGCCAGCAGCTTAGGACCTACAGGGTACAATTCACCCCTCCACTTT. Translated: CASSLGPTGYNSPLHF. The chain has TRBV11-2 and TRBJ1-6, with D possibly TRBD1 on 6 matching bases. The germline V and J ends were trimmed by 1 base and 7 bases, with 14 bases remaining between them. This CDR3 is 16 amino acids long. Germline CDR1 is SGHAT and CDR2 is FQNNGV.

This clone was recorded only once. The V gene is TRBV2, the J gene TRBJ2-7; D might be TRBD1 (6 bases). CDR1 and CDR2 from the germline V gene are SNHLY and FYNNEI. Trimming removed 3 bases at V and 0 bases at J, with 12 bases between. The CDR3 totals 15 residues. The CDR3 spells CASSDWQGSSYEQYF. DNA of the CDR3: TGTGCCAGCAGTGATTGGCAGGGGAGCTCCTACGAGCAGTACTTC.

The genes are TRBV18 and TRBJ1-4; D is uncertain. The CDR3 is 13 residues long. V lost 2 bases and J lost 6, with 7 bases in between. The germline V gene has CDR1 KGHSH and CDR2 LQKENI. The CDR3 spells CASSPISDEKLFF. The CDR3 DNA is TGTGCCAGCTCACCAATTTCCGATGAAAAACTGTTTTTT.

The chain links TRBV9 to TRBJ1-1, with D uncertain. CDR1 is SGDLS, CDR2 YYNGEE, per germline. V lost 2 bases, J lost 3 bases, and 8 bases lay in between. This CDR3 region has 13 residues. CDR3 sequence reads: CASSVKPYTEAFF. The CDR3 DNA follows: TGTGCCAGCAGCGTTAAGCCGTACACTGAAGCTTTCTTT.

CDR3 in amino acids: CASSARTLSYNEQFF. The CDR3 bases are TGTGCCAGCAGTGCCCGGACACTTTCCTACAATGAGCAGTTCTTC. The chain combines TRBV2 with TRBJ2-1; maybe TRBD1 (5 bases). There are 15 residues in the CDR3. Trimming took off 4 bases at V and 1 base at J, with 11 bases between the two ends. CDR1 SNHLY and CDR2 FYNNEI come from the germline V gene. The full variable domain, in which reference TRBV2 and TRBJ2-1 provide the parts outside the CDR3, is EPEVTQTPSHQVTQMGQEVILRCVPISNHLYFYWYRQILGQKVEFLVSFYNNEISEKSEIFDDQFSVERPDGSNFTLKIRSTKLEDSAMYFCASSARTLSYNEQFFGPGTRLTVL.

The CDR3 region is CASSLRQGAGETQYF. For the CDR3, the DNA is TGTGCCAGCAGCCTCAGACAGGGGGCGGGGGAGACCCAGTACTTC. This chain joins TRBV5-4 and TRBJ2-5, with 10 bases aligning to TRBD1. The CDR3 consists of 15 residues. The germline gives CDR1 SGHNT, CDR2 YYREEE (reference sequence). The junction had 8 bases not matched to a gene; V was cut back by 4 bases and J by 5 bases.

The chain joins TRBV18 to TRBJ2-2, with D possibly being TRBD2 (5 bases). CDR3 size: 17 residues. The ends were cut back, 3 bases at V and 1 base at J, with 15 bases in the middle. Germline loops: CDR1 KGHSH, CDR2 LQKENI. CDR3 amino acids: CASSPPGERQNTGELFF. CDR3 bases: TGTGCCAGCTCACCCCCCGGGGAGAGACAGAACACCGGGGAGCTGTTTTTT.

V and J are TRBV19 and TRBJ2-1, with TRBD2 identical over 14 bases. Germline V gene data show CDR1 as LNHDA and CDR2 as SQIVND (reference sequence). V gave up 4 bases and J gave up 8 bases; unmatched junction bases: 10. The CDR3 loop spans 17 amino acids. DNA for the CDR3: TGTGCCAGTAGTAAGCGCCCCGGACTAGCGGGGGGCCATGAGCAGTTCTTC. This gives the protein CASSKRPGLAGGHEQFF.

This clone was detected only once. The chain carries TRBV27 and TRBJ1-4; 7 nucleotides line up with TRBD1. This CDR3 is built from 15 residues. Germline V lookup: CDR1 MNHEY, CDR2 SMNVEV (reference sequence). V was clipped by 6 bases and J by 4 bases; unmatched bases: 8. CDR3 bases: TGTGCCAGCAGGGACACCGGGACAGTTAATGAAAAACTGTTTTTT. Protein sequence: CASRDTGTVNEKLFF.

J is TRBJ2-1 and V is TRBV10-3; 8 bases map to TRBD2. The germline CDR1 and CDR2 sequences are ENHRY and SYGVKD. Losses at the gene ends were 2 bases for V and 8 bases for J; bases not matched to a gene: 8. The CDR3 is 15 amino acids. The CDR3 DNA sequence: TGTGCCATCAGTGAGAACGGGGGGGCCGGCGATGAGCAGTTCTTC. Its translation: CAISENGGAGDEQFF.

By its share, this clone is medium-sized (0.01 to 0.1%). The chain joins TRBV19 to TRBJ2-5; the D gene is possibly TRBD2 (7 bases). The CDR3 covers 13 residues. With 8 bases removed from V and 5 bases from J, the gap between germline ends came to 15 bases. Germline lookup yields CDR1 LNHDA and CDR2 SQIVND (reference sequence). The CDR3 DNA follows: TGTGCCAGTGGGGAGGGGGTGGTGGAGACCCAGTACTTC. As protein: CASGEGVVETQYF.

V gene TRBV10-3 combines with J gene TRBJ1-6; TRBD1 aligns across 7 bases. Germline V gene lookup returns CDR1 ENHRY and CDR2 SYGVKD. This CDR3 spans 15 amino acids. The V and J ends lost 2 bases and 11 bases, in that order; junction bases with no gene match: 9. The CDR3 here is CAISEGGQDNPPLHF. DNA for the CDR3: TGTGCCATCAGTGAGGGAGGACAGGACAATCCACCCCTCCACTTT.

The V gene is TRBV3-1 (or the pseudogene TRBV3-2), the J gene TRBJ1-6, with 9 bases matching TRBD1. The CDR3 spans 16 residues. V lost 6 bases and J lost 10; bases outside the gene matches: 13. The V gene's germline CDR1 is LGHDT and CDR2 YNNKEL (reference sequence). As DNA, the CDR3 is TGTGCCAGCAGACAGGAGGGACAGGGATCCCAATCACCCCTCCACTTT. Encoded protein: CASRQEGQGSQSPLHF.

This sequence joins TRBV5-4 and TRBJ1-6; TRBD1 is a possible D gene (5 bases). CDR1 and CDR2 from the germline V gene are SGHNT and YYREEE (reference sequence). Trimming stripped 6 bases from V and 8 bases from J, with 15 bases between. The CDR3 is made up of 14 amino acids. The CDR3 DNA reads TGTGCCAGCAACCCGGCAGGGTCGGATTCACCCCTCCACTTT. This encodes CASNPAGSDSPLHF.

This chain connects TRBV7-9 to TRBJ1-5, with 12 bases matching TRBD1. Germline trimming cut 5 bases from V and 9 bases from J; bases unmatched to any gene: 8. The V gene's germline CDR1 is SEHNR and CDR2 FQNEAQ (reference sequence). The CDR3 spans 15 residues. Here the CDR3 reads CASSRDRGPRGPQHF. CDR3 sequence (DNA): TGTGCCAGCAGCCGGGACAGGGGGCCCAGGGGGCCCCAGCATTTT.

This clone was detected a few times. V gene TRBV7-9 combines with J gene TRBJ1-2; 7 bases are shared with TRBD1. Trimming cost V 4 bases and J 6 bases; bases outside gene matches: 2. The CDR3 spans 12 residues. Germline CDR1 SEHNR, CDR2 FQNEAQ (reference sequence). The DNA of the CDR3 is TGTGCCAGCAGCTCGACAGGGAATGGCTACACCTTC. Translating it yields CASSSTGNGYTF.